The 16 T cell receptor beta chains reported below all come from one sample, sequenced in a study of metastatic and nonmetastatic thyroid tumors. Thyroid surgery was performed in patients who had received no treatment beforehand. TCRdb used MiXCR to call clones anew from the PCR reads. Of around 45,000 clones detected, 3.5% to 5% appear once; the ten largest clones hold around 9.6%. What was sequenced was blood. The receptors were sampled from a female donor with papillary thyroid cancer or a benign thyroid nodule (not recorded which). Some clones in this sample may be carry-over from other donors' samples.

The sample holds many counts of this clone. The chain combines TRBV10-1 with TRBJ2-1; a weak D match, TRBD2 (6 bases). Germline V gives CDR1 WNHNN, CDR2 SYGVQD (reference sequence). Deletions cut 10 bases from V and 9 bases from J, with 19 bases between. The CDR3 totals 13 residues. The CDR3 bases are TGCGCCACGACGGGACTCCCAGAGGGTGAGCAGTTCTTC. Encoded protein: CATTGLPEGEQFF.

This clone was found a few times. This chain links TRBV28 with TRBJ2-3; a weak D match, TRBD2 (6 bases). The CDR3 contains 17 residues. From germline, CDR1 is MDHEN and CDR2 SYDVKM. V shed 3 bases and J shed 2 bases, with 18 bases lying between them. The CDR3 sequence: CASSFRTGVPDTDTQYF. In nucleotides, the CDR3 is TGTGCCAGCAGTTTTCGAACGGGAGTGCCGGACACAGATACGCAGTATTTT.

The V gene is TRBV7-8, the J gene TRBJ1-6; D is ambiguous. V dropped 7 bases and J dropped 0 bases, with 10 bases sitting between them. This CDR3 contains 15 residues. CDR1 is SGHVS, CDR2 FQNEAQ, per germline. The CDR3 region is CASTLDSSYNSPLHF. In nucleotides, the CDR3 is TGTGCCAGCACCCTTGACTCCTCCTATAATTCACCCCTCCACTTT. The full variable domain, with the rest looked up from reference TRBV7-8 and TRBJ1-6, is GAGVSQSPRYKVAKRGQDVALRCDPISGHVSLFWYQQALGQGPEFLTYFQNEAQLDKSGLPSDRFFAERPEGSVSTLKIQRTQQEDSAVYLCASTLDSSYNSPLHFGNGTRLTVT.

This clone was observed at least ten times. The chain joins TRBV4-1 to TRBJ1-2, with TRBD1 identical over 7 bases. The CDR3 has 14 amino acids. Per the germline V gene, CDR1 is MGHRA and CDR2 is YSYEKL. After removal of 2 bases from V and 2 bases from J, the junction contained 2 bases not matched to a gene. The CDR3 spells CASSQRDSNYGYTF. The CDR3 nucleotides are TGCGCCAGCAGCCAACGGGACAGCAACTATGGCTACACCTTC.

V and J are TRBV5-1 and TRBJ2-1; D is perhaps TRBD1 (6 bases). Germline V gene lookup returns CDR1 SGHRS and CDR2 YFSETQ. The CDR3 extends over 12 amino acids. V was clipped by 5 bases and J by 9 bases, with 12 bases between them. CDR3 nucleotides: TGCGCCAGCAGGCAGGGGATTGGTGAGCAGTTCTTC. This translates into CASRQGIGEQFF.

As concerns this clone: Germline and junction disagree at one end, which may indicate a read error. This same CDR3 is encoded by further DNA sequences in the sample. The CDR3 nucleotides are TGTGCCAGCAGCTTAGACACGGGTGAAGCCTTCTTT. It encodes CASSLDTGEAFF. The chain links TRBV7-8 to TRBJ1-1; D is uncertain. Germline V gene sequence: CDR1 SGHVS, CDR2 FQNEAQ. This CDR3 region has 12 residues.

This clone was observed a few times. A much larger clone lies one base from this, so it may be a read error. The sample holds other DNA sequences that translate to the same CDR3. The CDR3 sequence is CAVRGYEQYF. The DNA for the CDR3 is TGCGCGGTGCGGGGCTACGAGCAGTACTTC. The V gene is TRBV10-2, the J gene TRBJ2-7; D is possibly TRBD2 (6 bases). Germline-derived CDR1 and CDR2 are WSHSY and SAAADI. CDR3 length: 10 amino acids.

This clone was seen ten or more times. This chain connects TRBV19 to TRBJ2-7; 8 bases map to TRBD2. The germline V gene encodes CDR1 LNHDA and CDR2 SQIVND (reference sequence). V lost 5 bases and J lost 2; bases outside the gene matches: 8. The CDR3 totals 15 residues. CDR3 coding DNA: TGTGCCAGTAGTCCAAGCGGGAGCTACGCCTACGAGCAGTACTTC. Encoded protein: CASSPSGSYAYEQYF.

This clone was seen only a few times. At one end, the junction sequence differs from germline, possibly due to a read error. V and J are TRBV15 and TRBJ2-6, with D unclear. The CDR3 is 16 amino acids. CDR1 and CDR2 (germline): LNHNV, YYDKDF (reference sequence). In nucleotides, the CDR3 is TGTGCCACCAGCAGATATATATACTCTGGTGCCAACGTCCTGACTTTC. The encoded protein is CATSRYIYSGANVLTF.

This clone has more than one count but fewer than ten. One end of the junction varies from germline; a read error may be responsible. The chain carries TRBV12-5 and TRBJ2-3; 7 nucleotides align to TRBD2. Germline V gene sequence: CDR1 LGHNT, CDR2 FRNRAP. This CDR3 is built from 16 residues. Here the CDR3 reads CASGLGLAEACVYAVF. The CDR3 nucleotides are TGTGCTAGTGGTTTGGGTCTAGCGGAGGCTTGCGTATACGCAGTATTT. The full variable domain, in which reference TRBV12-5 and TRBJ2-3 provide the parts outside the CDR3, is DARVTQTPRHKVTEMGQEVTMRCQPILGHNTVFWYRQTMMQGLELLAYFRNRAPLDDSGMPKDRFSAEMPDATLATLKIQPSEPRDSAVYFCASGLGLAEACVYAVFGPGTRLTVL.

Worth noting for this clone: This may be a read error, as it is one base from a much larger clone. This rearrangement joins TRBV30 to TRBJ1-1; maybe TRBD1 (6 bases). There are 13 residues in the CDR3. The V end was cut by 0 bases, the J end by 8 bases, with 13 bases between. Germline CDR1 and CDR2: GTSNPN and SVGIG (reference sequence). The CDR3 coding sequence is TGTGCCTGGAGTGTATTAGGGGGTCCGGAAGCTTTCTTT. This encodes CAWSVLGGPEAFF.

This clone was counted between two and nine times. The chain combines TRBV12-3 or TRBV12-4 with TRBJ2-5; D unclear. CDR3 size: 13 residues. V was clipped by 6 bases and J by 2 bases, with 10 bases between them. The DNA of the CDR3 is TGTGCCAGCAGCCGCTCCCCACAAGAGACCCAGTACTTC. Translating gives CASSRSPQETQYF.

V gene TRBV6-1 combines with J gene TRBJ2-7, with D possibly being TRBD1 (6 bases). Trimming removed 6 bases from V and 4 bases from J, with 7 bases in between. This CDR3 is 11 amino acids long. From germline, CDR1 is MNHNS and CDR2 SASEGT. CDR3 sequence reads: CASRTGYEQYF. CDR3 DNA sequence: TGTGCCAGCAGAACAGGGTACGAGCAGTACTTC.

Many counts were recorded for this clone. This chain links TRBV6-1 with TRBJ1-1; D is perhaps TRBD1 (6 bases). Deletions cut 3 bases from V and 0 bases from J, with 20 bases between. The CDR3 consists of 18 residues. Germline V gene data show CDR1 as MNHNS and CDR2 as SASEGT. The CDR3 coding sequence is TGTGCCAGCAGTGAGCCCCCAGGGGACGCTTATCTGAACACTGAAGCTTTCTTT. Translation gives CASSEPPGDAYLNTEAFF.

This clone was seen only a few times. The J gene is TRBJ1-2, the V gene TRBV6-1; D not certain. Germline V CDR1 and CDR2: MNHNS, SASEGT. The CDR3 is 14 amino acids. Trimming pared 10 bases from V and 2 bases from J, leaving 17 bases between. DNA for the CDR3: TGTGCCATACAACCCCGGCCGAGGAACTATGGCTACACCTTC. Amino acids: CAIQPRPRNYGYTF.

This clone was observed many times. The rearrangement joins TRBV7-9 to TRBJ2-5; 9 bases line up with TRBD2. Germline V gene lookup returns CDR1 SEHNR and CDR2 FQNEAQ (reference sequence). Trimming took 4 bases from V and 6 from J; bases not matched to a gene: 3. This CDR3 is built from 13 residues. The CDR3 DNA is TGTGCCAGCAGCTATAGCGGGAGAAAGACCCAGTACTTC. This translates into CASSYSGRKTQYF. Drawing the rest from reference TRBV7-9 and TRBJ2-5, the complete variable domain is DTGVSQNPRHKITKRGQNVTFRCDPISEHNRLYWYRQTLGQGPEFLTYFQNEAQLEKSRLLSDRFSAERPKGSFSTLEIQRTEQGDSAMYLCASSYSGRKTQYFGPGTRLLVL.